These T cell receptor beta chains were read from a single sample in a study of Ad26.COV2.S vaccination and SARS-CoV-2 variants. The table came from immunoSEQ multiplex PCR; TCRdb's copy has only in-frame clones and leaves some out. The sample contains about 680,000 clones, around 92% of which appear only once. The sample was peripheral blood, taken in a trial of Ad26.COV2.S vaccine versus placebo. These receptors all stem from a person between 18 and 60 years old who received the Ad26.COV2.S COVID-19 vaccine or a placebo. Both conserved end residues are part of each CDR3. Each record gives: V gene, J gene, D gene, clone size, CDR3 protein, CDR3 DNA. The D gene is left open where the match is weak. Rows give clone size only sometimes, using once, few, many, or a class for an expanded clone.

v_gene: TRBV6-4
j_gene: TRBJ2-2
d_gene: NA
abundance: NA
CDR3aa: CASRPQGSTGELFF
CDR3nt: TGTGCCAGCCGACCCCAGGGGTCCACCGGGGAGCTGTTTTTT

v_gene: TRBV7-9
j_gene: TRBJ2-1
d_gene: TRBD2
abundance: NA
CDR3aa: CASSLLRGGQRDEQFF
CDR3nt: TGTGCCAGCAGCTTACTCCGGGGGGGCCAACGGGATGAGCAGTTCTTC

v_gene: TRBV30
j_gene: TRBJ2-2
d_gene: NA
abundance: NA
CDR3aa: CARTTANTGELFF
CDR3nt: TGTGCCCGGACAACCGCGAACACCGGGGAGCTGTTTTTT

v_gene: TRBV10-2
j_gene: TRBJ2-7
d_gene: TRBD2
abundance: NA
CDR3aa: CASSGTSGIYEQYF
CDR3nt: TGCGCCAGCAGTGGGACTAGCGGGATCTACGAGCAGTACTTC

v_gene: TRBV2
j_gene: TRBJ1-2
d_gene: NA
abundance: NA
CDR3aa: CASSGLRGAPYGYTF
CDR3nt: TGTGCCAGCAGTGGTCTTCGGGGGGCCCCCTATGGCTACACCTTC

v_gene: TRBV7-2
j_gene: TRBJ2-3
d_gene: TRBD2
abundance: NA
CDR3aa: CASSPGGLGADTQYF
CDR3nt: TGTGCCAGCAGCCCGGGGGGACTAGGCGCAGATACGCAGTATTTT

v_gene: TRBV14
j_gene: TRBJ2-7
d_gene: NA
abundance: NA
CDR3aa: CASSHYDHYEQYF
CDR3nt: TGTGCCAGCAGCCACTACGACCACTACGAGCAGTACTTC

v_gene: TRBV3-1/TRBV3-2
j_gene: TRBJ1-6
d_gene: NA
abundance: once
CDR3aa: CASRERGVYNSPLHF
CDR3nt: TGTGCCAGCAGAGAAAGGGGAGTTTATAATTCACCCCTCCACTTT

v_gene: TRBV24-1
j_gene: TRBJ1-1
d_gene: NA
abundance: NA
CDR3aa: CATSGSEGAEAFF
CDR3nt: TGTGCCACCAGTGGGTCTGAGGGGGCTGAAGCTTTCTTT

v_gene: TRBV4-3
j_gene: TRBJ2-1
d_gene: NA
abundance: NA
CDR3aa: CASSQEEQSLVAYNEQFF
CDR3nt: TGCGCCAGCAGCCAAGAGGAACAGTCGTTGGTGGCCTACAATGAGCAGTTCTTC

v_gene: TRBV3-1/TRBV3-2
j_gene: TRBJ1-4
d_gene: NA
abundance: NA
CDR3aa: CASSRGGGNEKLFF
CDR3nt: TGTGCCAGCAGCCGAGGGGGGGGAAATGAAAAACTGTTTTTT

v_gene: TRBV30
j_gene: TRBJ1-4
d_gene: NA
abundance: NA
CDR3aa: CAWSVRAATNEKLFF
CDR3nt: TGTGCCTGGAGTGTAAGGGCAGCAACTAATGAAAAACTGTTTTTT

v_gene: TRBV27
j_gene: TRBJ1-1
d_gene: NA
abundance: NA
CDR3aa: CASSWGARDTEAFF
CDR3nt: TGTGCCAGCAGTTGGGGGGCGAGGGACACTGAAGCTTTCTTT

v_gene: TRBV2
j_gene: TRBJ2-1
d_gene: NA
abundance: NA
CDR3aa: CASSARFFSSYNEQFF
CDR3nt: TGTGCCAGCAGCGCCAGGTTTTTTAGCTCCTACAATGAGCAGTTCTTC

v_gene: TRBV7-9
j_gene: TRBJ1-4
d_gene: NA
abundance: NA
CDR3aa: CASSLMDSSQELFF
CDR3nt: TGTGCCAGCAGCTTAATGGACAGCTCCCAGGAACTGTTTTTT

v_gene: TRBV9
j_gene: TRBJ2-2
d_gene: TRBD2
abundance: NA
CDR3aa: CASSVAPGLAGVRRTGELFF
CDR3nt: TGTGCCAGCAGCGTAGCTCCCGGACTAGCAGGAGTTCGGAGGACCGGGGAGCTGTTTTTT

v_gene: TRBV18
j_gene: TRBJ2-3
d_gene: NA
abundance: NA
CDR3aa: CASSARQFTDTQYF
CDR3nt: TGTGCCAGCTCAGCAAGGCAGTTCACAGATACGCAGTATTTT

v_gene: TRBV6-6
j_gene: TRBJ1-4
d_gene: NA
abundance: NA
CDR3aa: CATTGTPGVEKLFF
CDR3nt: TGTGCCACCACCGGGACCCCCGGAGTAGAAAAACTGTTTTTT

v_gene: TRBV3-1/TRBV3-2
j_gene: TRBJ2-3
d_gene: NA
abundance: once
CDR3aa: CASSQGNRKQGADTQYF
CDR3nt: TGTGCCAGCAGCCAAGGAAATAGGAAACAGGGCGCAGATACGCAGTATTTT

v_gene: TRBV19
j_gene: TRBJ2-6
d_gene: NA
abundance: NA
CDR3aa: CASTSGKLSGANVLTF
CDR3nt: TGTGCCAGTACGTCAGGGAAACTTTCTGGGGCCAACGTCCTGACTTTC

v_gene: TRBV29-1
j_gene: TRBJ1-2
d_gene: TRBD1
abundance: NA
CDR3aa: CSTGARNYGYTF
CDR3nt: TGCAGCACAGGGGCCAGAAACTATGGCTACACCTTC

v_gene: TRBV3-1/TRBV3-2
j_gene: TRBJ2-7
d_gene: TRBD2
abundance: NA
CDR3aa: CASSQVLAGVLRGDEQYF
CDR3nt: TGTGCCAGCAGCCAAGTGTTAGCGGGAGTTCTCCGGGGAGACGAGCAGTACTTC

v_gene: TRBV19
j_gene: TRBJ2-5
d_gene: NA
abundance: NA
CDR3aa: CASSILLGAQETQYF
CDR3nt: TGTGCCAGTAGTATCCTGTTGGGGGCCCAAGAGACCCAGTACTTC

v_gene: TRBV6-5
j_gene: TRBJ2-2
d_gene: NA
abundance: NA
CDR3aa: CASWTKQNTGELFF
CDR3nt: TGTGCCAGCTGGACCAAACAGAACACCGGGGAGCTGTTTTTT

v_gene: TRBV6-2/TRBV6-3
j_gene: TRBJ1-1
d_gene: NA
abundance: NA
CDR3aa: CASSYSPTTEAFF
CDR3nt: TGTGCCAGCAGTTACTCTCCAACCACTGAAGCTTTCTTT

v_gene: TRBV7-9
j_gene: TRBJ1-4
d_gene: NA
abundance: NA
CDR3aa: CASSRGTQDEKLFF
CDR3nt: TGTGCCAGCAGCCGAGGGACTCAGGATGAAAAACTGTTTTTT

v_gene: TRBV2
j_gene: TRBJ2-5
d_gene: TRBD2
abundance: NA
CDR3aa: CASSGGLAAQETQYF
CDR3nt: TGTGCCAGCAGTGGAGGACTAGCGGCCCAAGAGACCCAGTACTTC

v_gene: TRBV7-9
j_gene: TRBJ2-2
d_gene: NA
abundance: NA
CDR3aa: CASSLPGLYTGELFF
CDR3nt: TGTGCCAGCAGCTTACCAGGGCTTTACACCGGGGAGCTGTTTTTT

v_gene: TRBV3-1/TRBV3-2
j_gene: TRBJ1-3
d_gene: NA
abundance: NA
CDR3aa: CASSQPGASGNTIYF
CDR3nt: TGTGCCAGCAGCCAACCGGGAGCCTCTGGAAACACCATATATTTT

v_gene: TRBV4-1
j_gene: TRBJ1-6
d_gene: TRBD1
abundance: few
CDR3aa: CASSQTGVGNSPLHF
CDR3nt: TGCGCCAGCAGCCAGACAGGGGTCGGCAATTCACCCCTCCACTTT

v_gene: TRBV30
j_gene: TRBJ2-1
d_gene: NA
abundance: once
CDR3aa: CAWGSLAGRGNEQFF
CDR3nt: TGTGCCTGGGGGTCCTTGGCGGGGAGGGGGAATGAGCAGTTCTTC

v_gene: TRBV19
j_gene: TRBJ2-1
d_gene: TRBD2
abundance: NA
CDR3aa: CASSIGTTGLAGYNEQFF
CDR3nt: TGTGCCAGTAGTATTGGGACGACTGGGCTAGCGGGGTACAATGAGCAGTTCTTC